This TCR beta chain was identified in a study of beta chain features in type 1 diabetes. Expressed TCRB transcripts got sequenced, as all isolated RNA was reverse transcribed. Assay used: immunoSEQ multiplex PCR; TCRdb lists only in-frame clones, some missing. The profile shows about 900,000 clones, about 17% of them singletons. J gave up 3 bases and V 8 bases, and 7 bases lay outside the gene matches. The CDR3 runs to 17 residues. Germline V CDR1 and CDR2: MNHEY, SMNVEV (reference sequence). Material: naive CD4+ T cells from blood. This sequence joins TRBV27 and TRBJ2-2, with TRBD2 matching 15 bases. This receptor was identified in a woman between 18 and 29 years old in good health. This CDR3 reads CASSGLAGGPHTGELFF. As DNA, the CDR3 is TGTGCCAGCTCCGGACTAGCGGGAGGGCCTCACACCGGGGAGCTGTTTTTT.